What follows are 2 T cell receptor beta chains derived from one specimen sequenced in a study of blood T cell repertoires in COVID-19. Produced via immunoSEQ multiplex PCR; TCRdb's table is partial and in-frame only. Among roughly 250,000 clones listed, around 90% were seen once. What was sequenced was peripheral blood. The receptors shown here come from a man aged 60-69 years who had recovered from COVID-19.

The chain joins TRBV7-2 to TRBJ2-7, with D possibly matching TRBD1 (5 bases). Germline assignment: CDR1 SGHTA and CDR2 FQGNSA. Trimming took off 4 bases at V and 3 bases at J, with 16 bases between the two ends. CDR3 length equals 15 residues. CDR3 amino acids: CASSSKSTGFYEQYV. DNA of the CDR3: TGTGCCAGCAGCTCGAAAAGTACAGGTTTCTACGAGCAGTACGTC.

This clone was recorded a few times. This chain's CDR3 is CARQGQERRGYTF. DNA for the CDR3: TGTGCCCGCCAGGGTCAAGAAAGGAGAGGCTACACCTTC. The J gene is TRBJ1-2, the V gene TRBV30; tentatively, D is TRBD1 (5 bases). The CDR3 loop spans 13 amino acids. V dropped 8 bases and J dropped 8 bases, with 21 bases sitting between them. Per germline, CDR1 GTSNPN and CDR2 SVGIG (reference sequence). Combining the CDR3 with reference TRBV30 and TRBJ1-2 gives the whole variable domain SQTIHQWPATLVQPVGSPLSLECTVEGTSNPNLYWYRQAAGRGLQLLFYSVGIGQISSEVPQNLSASRPQDRQFILSSKKLLLSDSGFYLCARQGQERRGYTFGSGTRLTVV.